One T cell receptor (beta chain) is described in this entry. What it binds is not known. The CDR3 totals 16 residues. In germline, CDR1 is SNHLY, CDR2 FYNNEI. With 6 bases removed from V and 6 bases from J, the gap between germline ends came to 21 bases. This sample was included in a study of lymphopenia after photon versus proton radiotherapy. Study outcomes and limitations: Relative stability marked proton patients; photon patients lost diversity and naive cells. Survival link was tested only in deceased patients; proton benefit remains a possibility. A bigger post-nadir fall in TCR diversity correlated inversely with survival time in deceased patients. Post-nadir diversity loss with photons came from oligoclonal expansion, particularly CD8+ Temra cells.

The repertoire was sequenced with immunoSEQ multiplex PCR; TCRdb's copy has only in-frame clones and lacks some. Here the sample spans 68,000 or so clones, approximately 91% being singletons. Sequenced material: peripheral blood, taken from a patient treated with photon-based radiotherapy. The receptor's source is a woman in her seventies with pancreatic cancer. The chain couples TRBV2 to TRBJ2-4; tentative D call: TRBD1 (6 bases). The CDR3, as DNA: TGTGCCAGCAGACCCCGATACCGGGACAAGGGAAACATTCAGTACTTC. Translated: CASRPRYRDKGNIQYF.